The source of this TCR beta chain is a study of T cell changes during pregnancy in multiple sclerosis. The protocol was immunoSEQ multiplex PCR, while the TCRdb copy is restricted to in-frame clones and leaves out a portion. In the table there are 65,000 to 90,000 clones, approximately 91% of which are singletons. Germline CDR1 is SGHNT and CDR2 is YENEEA. V gave up 4 bases and J gave up 0 bases; unmatched junction bases: 3. This CDR3 comprises 16 residues. The chain carries TRBV11-3 and TRBJ1-6; TRBD1 matches 7 bases. This receptor was obtained from a female donor with multiple sclerosis, enrolled in a pregnancy study. The sequencing here drew on peripheral blood, taken in the first trimester of pregnancy. The CDR3 DNA reads TGTGCCAGCAGCTCTCGACAGGGCTCCTATAATTCACCCCTCCACTTT. This sequence encodes CASSSRQGSYNSPLHF.